This TCR beta chain was found in a study of type 1 regulatory T cells. TCRdb fed the reads into MiXCR, producing one record per CDR3 protein. Of fewer than 70,000 distinct CDR3 sequences in the sample, roughly 60% were seen once. V was pared by 2 bases and J by 6 bases, with 4 bases of the junction left unmatched. The germline gives CDR1 MNHEY, CDR2 SVGEGT. The length of the CDR3 is 16 residues. Note on this clonotype: Its antigen is unknown.

This chain links TRBV6-2 or TRBV6-3 with TRBJ2-7; 16 nucleotides line up with TRBD2. Sequenced sample: cultured T cells, either the whole culture or a sorted T cell fraction (not recorded which). Subset denoted: Tr1-enriched cell product generated in vitro against host alloantigens. This clonotype was obtained from a human donor in good health. The CDR3 nucleotides read TGTGCCAGCAGTTACCCCGGGACTAGCGGGAGGGCCGAGCAGTACTTC. Translating it yields CASSYPGTSGRAEQYF.